This T cell receptor (beta chain) was observed in a study of neurological immune-mediated disorders. The study's findings and limits: HTLV-1-associated myelopathy showed the most TCR clonal expansion; multiple sclerosis the least, below healthy controls. CDR3 amino acid sequences of expanded clones were not shared across subjects, a result suggesting private repertoires in all groups.

Germline V gives CDR1 SGHTA, CDR2 FQGNSA. V lost 3 bases to trimming and J lost 0 bases, with 9 bases between them. This CDR3 is built from 14 residues. This clonotype was seen many times. Its antigen remains unknown. Synthesis of cDNA used 5'RACE (with 10-nucleotide random UMIs). Each CDR3 protein gets one entry after TCRdb re-called the 5' RACE reads with MiXCR. The table shows more than 15,000 distinct CDR3 sequences, with roughly 14% occurring only once. The sequence was collected from a man aged 60 to 75 with HTLV-1-associated myelopathy (HAM/TSP). Sequencing input: PBMCs. J is TRBJ2-7 and V is TRBV7-2; weak D call: TRBD1 (5 bases). The CDR3 sequence is CASSFDRYSYEQYF. DNA of the CDR3: TGTGCCAGCAGCTTCGACAGATACTCCTACGAGCAGTACTTC.